This TCR beta chain is drawn from a study of persistence of HIV-infected CD4 T cells. CDR3 length: 16 amino acids. The germline CDR1 and CDR2 sequences are MNHNY and SVGAGI (reference sequence). J lost 5 bases, V lost 6 bases, and 12 bases had no gene match. This was the immunoSEQ version 4 assay in survey mode. TCRdb keeps only in-frame clones here, not all; method: immunoSEQ multiplex PCR. This table has 40,000 or so clones, 70% to 90% appearing once. Concerning this clone: Its antigen is undetermined.

Cells were stimulated nonspecifically with anti-CD3/anti-CD28 magnetic beads. CD4+ T cells upregulating both CD40 ligand and CD69 were sorted as responding cells. The clonotype was recovered from an adult man with HIV who was CMV-seropositive. The sample here was CD4+ T cells sorted from PBMCs after approximately 19-hour stimulation, taken from a patient who received antiretroviral therapy. The chain links TRBV6-6 to TRBJ2-3; 9 positions match TRBD2. CDR3 bases: TGTGCCAGCAGCCTAGGACTAGCGTGGGGTGGAGATACGCAGTATTTT. It translates to CASSLGLAWGGDTQYF.